These T cell receptor beta chains were read from a single sample in a study of T cells in Graves' hyperthyroidism and ophthalmopathy. TCRdb processed the multiplex PCR reads anew with MiXCR; each CDR3 protein has one entry. The data contain roughly 700,000 distinct CDR3 sequences, over 35% of them seen just once; the ten biggest clones take up roughly 30%. Material: blood. These receptors originate from a middle-aged woman with Graves' hyperthyroidism. Each CDR3 is given with its conserved first and last residue. D genes are given only for firm matches. Rows give clone size only sometimes, using once, few, many, or a class for an expanded clone.

TRBJ2-6	.	TRBV29-1	.	CSVVPRSSGANVLTF	TGCAGCGTTGTACCGCGAAGCTCTGGGGCCAACGTCCTGACTTTC
TRBJ2-7	.	TRBV5-4	TRBD2	CASSSGLAGLYEQYF	TGTGCCAGCAGCTCCGGGCTAGCGGGACTCTACGAGCAGTACTTC
TRBJ2-5	.	TRBV2	TRBD2	CASNIAGGTQYF	TGTGCCAGCAACATAGCGGGGGGGACCCAGTACTTC
TRBJ2-7	few	TRBV19	.	CASSMGRYSYEQYF	TGTGCCAGTAGTATGGGGCGGTACTCCTACGAGCAGTACTTC
TRBJ1-1	.	TRBV7-2	.	CASRGRHTEAFF	TGTGCCAGCCGGGGCAGGCACACTGAAGCTTTCTTT
TRBJ1-5	.	TRBV7-2	.	CASSLRQGSGQPQHF	TGTGCCAGCAGCTTACGGCAGGGGTCAGGTCAGCCCCAGCATTTT
TRBJ1-6	.	TRBV12-3/TRBV12-4	.	CASSPTAGPTSYNSPLHF	TGTGCCAGCAGCCCGACCGCGGGGCCGACCTCCTATAATTCACCCCTCCACTTT
TRBJ1-1	many	TRBV29-1	.	CSVGGTGRVEAFF	TGCAGCGTTGGTGGTACGGGGCGAGTGGAAGCTTTCTTT
TRBJ1-5	many	TRBV7-6	TRBD1	CASSTLTGGDQPQHF	TGTGCCAGCAGCACCCTGACAGGGGGTGATCAGCCCCAGCATTTT
TRBJ1-2	many	TRBV7-9	.	CASSPQRVGGYTF	TGTGCCAGCAGCCCCCAAAGAGTGGGGGGCTACACCTTC